The clone carrying this T cell receptor (beta chain) occurred a few times. The antigen is not known. Looked up from germline, CDR1 is MNHEY and CDR2 is SMNVEV (reference sequence). This CDR3 region has 18 residues. Trimming removed 5 bases from V and 2 bases from J, with 22 bases in between. MiXCR, run by TCRdb on the 5' RACE reads, gives a single entry per CDR3 protein. The sample lists some 1,600,000 distinct CDR3 sequences; around 33% were seen once. The donor group consisted entirely of healthy Caucasians. This entry belongs to a study of identical twins. Study results and limitations: Interpretation of the results relied on cross-sectional statistical analysis and not on following the same donors. Twins shared out-of-frame alpha sequences with excess low generation probability.

Sequences were obtained from cord blood. V usage is TRBV27 and J usage is TRBJ1-5; TRBD1 is a possible D gene (5 bases). This TCR derives from a newborn girl in good health. The CDR3 sequence: CASSPPPGTPLGNQPQHF. The DNA of the CDR3 is TGTGCCAGCAGTCCCCCACCCGGGACCCCGCTCGGCAATCAGCCCCAGCATTTT.